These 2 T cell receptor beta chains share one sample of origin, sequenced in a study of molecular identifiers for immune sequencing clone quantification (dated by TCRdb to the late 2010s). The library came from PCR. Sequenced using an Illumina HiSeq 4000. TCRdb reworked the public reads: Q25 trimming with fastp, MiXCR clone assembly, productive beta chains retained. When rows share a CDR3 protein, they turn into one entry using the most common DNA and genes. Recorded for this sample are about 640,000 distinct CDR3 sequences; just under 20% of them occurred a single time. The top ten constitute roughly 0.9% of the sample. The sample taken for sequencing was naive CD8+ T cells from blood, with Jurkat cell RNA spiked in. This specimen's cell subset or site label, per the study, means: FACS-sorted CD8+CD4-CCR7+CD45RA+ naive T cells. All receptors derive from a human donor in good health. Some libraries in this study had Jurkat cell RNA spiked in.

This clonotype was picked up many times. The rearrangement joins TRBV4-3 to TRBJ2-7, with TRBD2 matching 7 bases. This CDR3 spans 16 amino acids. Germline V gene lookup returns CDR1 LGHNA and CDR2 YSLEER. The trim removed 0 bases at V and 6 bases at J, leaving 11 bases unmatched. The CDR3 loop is CASSQDWGGLGREQYF. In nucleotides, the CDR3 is TGCGCCAGCAGCCAAGATTGGGGGGGTCTGGGGCGCGAGCAGTACTTC.

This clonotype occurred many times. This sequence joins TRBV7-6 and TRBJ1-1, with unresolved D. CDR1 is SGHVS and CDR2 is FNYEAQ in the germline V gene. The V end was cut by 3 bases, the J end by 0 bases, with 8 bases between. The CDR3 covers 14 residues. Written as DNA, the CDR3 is TGTGCCAGCAGCTTCGATAGGTTGAACACTGAAGCTTTCTTT. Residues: CASSFDRLNTEAFF.